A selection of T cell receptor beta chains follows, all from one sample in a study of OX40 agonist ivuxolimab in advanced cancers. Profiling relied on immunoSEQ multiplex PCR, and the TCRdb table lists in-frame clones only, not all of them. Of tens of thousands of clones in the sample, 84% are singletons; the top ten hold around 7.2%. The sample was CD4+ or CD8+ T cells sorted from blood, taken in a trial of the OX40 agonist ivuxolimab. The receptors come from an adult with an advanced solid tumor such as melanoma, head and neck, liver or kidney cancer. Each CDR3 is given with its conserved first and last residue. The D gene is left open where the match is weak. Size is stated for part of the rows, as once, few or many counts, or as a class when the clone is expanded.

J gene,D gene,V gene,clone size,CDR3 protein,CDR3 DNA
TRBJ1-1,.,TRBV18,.,CASSPMGGRTEAFF,TGTGCCAGCTCCCCAATGGGGGGTAGGACTGAAGCTTTCTTT
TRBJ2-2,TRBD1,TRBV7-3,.,CASSLTGQGTGELFF,TGTGCCAGCAGCTTAACGGGACAGGGCACCGGGGAGCTGTTTTTT
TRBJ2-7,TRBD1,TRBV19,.,CASSRIGTETYEQYF,TGTGCCAGTAGCCGAATCGGGACAGAAACCTACGAGCAGTACTTC
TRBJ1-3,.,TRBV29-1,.,CSVDLGAGGNTIYF,TGCAGCGTCGATTTGGGGGCTGGTGGAAACACCATATATTTT
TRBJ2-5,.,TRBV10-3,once,CAISEGSQETQYF,TGTGCCATCAGTGAAGGCAGTCAAGAGACCCAGTACTTC
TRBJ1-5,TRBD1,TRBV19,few,CASGQGADQPQHF,TGTGCCAGTGGGCAGGGGGCAGATCAGCCCCAGCATTTT
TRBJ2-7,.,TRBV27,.,CASSQSRYSYEQYF,TGTGCCAGCAGTCAAAGTAGGTACTCCTACGAGCAGTACTTC
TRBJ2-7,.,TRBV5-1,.,CASSNTGFEQYF,TGCGCCAGCAGCAACACAGGGTTCGAGCAGTACTTC
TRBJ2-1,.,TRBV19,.,CASSVTGWNEQFF,TGTGCCAGTAGTGTCACAGGGTGGAATGAGCAGTTCTTC
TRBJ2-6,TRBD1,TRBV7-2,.,CASSYTGTGFSGANVLTF,TGTGCCAGCAGCTATACCGGGACAGGCTTCTCTGGGGCCAACGTCCTGACTTTC
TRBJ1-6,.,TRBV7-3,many,CASSLVYNSPLHF,TGTGCCAGCAGCTTGGTGTATAATTCACCCCTCCACTTT
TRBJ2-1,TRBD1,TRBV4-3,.,CASSPEGTGYDEQFF,TGCGCCAGCAGCCCTGAGGGGACAGGGTACGATGAGCAGTTCTTC
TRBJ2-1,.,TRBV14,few,CASSQEAIYNEQFF,TGTGCCAGCAGCCAAGAGGCTATCTACAATGAGCAGTTCTTC
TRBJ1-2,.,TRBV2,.,CASSGDRQSSYGYTF,TGTGCCAGCAGTGGAGACAGACAGTCGAGTTATGGCTACACCTTC
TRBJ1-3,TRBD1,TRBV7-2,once,CASSLVGTDYPIYF,TGTGCCAGCAGCTTAGTTGGGACAGATTATCCCATATATTTT
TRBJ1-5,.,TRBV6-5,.,CASSYGRTNQPQHF,TGTGCCAGCAGTTACGGTAGGACGAATCAGCCCCAGCATTTT
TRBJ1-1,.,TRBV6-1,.,CASSEGGRLNTEAFF,TGTGCCAGCAGTGAAGGAGGGCGGCTGAACACTGAAGCTTTCTTT
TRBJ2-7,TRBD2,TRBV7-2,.,CASSLQRGTSGRSNEQYF,TGTGCCAGCAGCTTACAGAGGGGGACTAGCGGGAGGTCGAACGAGCAGTACTTC
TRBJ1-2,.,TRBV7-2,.,CASSFDALRNYGYTF,TGTGCCAGCAGCTTCGACGCCCTCCGCAACTATGGCTACACCTTC
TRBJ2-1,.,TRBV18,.,CASSPPGAERNEQFF,TGTGCCAGCTCACCCCCTGGGGCGGAAAGAAATGAGCAGTTCTTC
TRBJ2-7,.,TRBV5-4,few,CASSLNSGYEQYF,TGTGCCAGCAGCTTGAATTCAGGGTACGAGCAGTACTTC
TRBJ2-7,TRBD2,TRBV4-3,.,CASSQQSGTSGRNEQYF,TGCGCCAGCAGCCAGCAATCGGGGACTAGCGGGAGAAACGAGCAGTACTTC
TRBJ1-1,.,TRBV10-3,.,CAISDGSGEAFF,TGTGCCATCAGTGATGGATCGGGTGAAGCTTTCTTT
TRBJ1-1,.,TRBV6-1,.,CASSVSMNTEAFF,TGTGCCAGCAGTGTGAGTATGAACACTGAAGCTTTCTTT
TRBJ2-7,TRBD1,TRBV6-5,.,CASSPGTGGSYEQYF,TGTGCCAGCAGTCCGGGGACAGGGGGTTCCTACGAGCAGTACTTC
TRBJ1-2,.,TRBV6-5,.,CASSYRGQSYGYTF,TGTGCCAGCAGTTACCGAGGACAGTCCTATGGCTACACCTTC
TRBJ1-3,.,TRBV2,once,CASCSGSRNTIYF,TGTGCCAGCTGTTCAGGGAGTCGAAACACCATATATTTT
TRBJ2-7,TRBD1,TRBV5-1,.,CASSSGGTGRAYEQYF,TGCGCCAGCAGCTCCGGTGGGACAGGGAGGGCCTACGAGCAGTACTTC
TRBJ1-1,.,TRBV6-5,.,CASSYLARAMNTEAFF,TGTGCCAGCAGTTACCTTGCCCGGGCTATGAACACTGAAGCTTTCTTT
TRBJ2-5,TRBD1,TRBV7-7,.,CASSATGVETQYF,TGTGCTAGCAGCGCGACAGGGGTTGAGACCCAGTACTTC
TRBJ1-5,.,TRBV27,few,CASSFYSNQPQHF,TGTGCCAGCAGTTTCTACAGCAATCAGCCCCAGCATTTT
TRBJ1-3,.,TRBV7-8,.,CASSLGVESGNTIYF,TGTGCCAGCAGCTTAGGGGTCGAATCCGGAAACACCATATATTTT
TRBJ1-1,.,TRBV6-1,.,CASSVDRYTEAFF,TGTGCCAGCAGTGTGGACAGATATACTGAAGCTTTCTTT
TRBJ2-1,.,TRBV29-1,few,CSASLGNEQFF,TGCAGCGCCTCCCTGGGCAATGAGCAGTTCTTC